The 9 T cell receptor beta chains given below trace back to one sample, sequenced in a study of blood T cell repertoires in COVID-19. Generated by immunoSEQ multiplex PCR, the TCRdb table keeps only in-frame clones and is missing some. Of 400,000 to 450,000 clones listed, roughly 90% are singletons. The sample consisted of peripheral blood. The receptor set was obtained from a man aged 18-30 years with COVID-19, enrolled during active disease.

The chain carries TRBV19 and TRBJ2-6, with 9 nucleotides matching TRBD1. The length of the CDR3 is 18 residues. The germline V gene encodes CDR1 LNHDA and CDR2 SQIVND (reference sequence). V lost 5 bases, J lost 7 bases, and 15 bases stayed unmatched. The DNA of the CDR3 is TGTGCCAGTAGTCCTGGTAACCCGGGACAGGGAGGAGCCAACGTCCTGACTTTC. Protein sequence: CASSPGNPGQGGANVLTF.

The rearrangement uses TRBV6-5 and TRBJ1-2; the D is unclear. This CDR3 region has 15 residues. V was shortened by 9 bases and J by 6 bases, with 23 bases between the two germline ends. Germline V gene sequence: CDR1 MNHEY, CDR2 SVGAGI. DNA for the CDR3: TGTGCCAGGGGTCCCTCCCCCCGGGTCCGCGATGGCTACACCTTC. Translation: CARGPSPRVRDGYTF.

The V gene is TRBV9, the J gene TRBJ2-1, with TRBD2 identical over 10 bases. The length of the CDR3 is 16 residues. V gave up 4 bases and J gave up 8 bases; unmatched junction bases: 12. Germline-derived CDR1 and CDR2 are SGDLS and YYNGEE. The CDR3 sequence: CASSSHSSGSIHEQFF. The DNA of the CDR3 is TGTGCCAGCAGCTCCCATTCTAGCGGGAGTATCCATGAGCAGTTCTTC.

The CDR3 DNA is TGTGCCACCAGTGATTTCACAGGGGCGAACACCGGGGAGCTGTTTTTT. This translates into CATSDFTGANTGELFF. This chain connects TRBV24-1 to TRBJ2-2; 7 nucleotides match TRBD1. Per germline, CDR1 KGHDR and CDR2 SFDVKD. J was trimmed by 0 bases and V by 1 base; bases with no gene match: 1. The CDR3 sequence is 16 residues long.

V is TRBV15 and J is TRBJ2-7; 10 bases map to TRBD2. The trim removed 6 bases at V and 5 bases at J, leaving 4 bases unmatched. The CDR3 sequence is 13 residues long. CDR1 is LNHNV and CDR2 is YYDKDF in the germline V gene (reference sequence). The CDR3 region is CATRLAGSDEQYF. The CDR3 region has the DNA TGTGCCACCAGACTAGCGGGAAGCGACGAGCAGTACTTC. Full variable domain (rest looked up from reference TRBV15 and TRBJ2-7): DAMVIQNPRYQVTQFGKPVTLSCSQTLNHNVMYWYQQKSSQAPKLLFHYYDKDFNNEADTPDNFQSRRPNTSFCFLDIRSPGLGDTAMYLCATRLAGSDEQYFGPGTRLTVT.

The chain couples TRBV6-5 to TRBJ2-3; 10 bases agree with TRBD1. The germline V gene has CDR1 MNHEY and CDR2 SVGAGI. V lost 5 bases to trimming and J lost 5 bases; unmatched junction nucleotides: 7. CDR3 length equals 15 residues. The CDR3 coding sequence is TGTGCCAGCAGTCCAGGGACAGGGGCGGGAGATACGCAGTATTTT. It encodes CASSPGTGAGDTQYF.

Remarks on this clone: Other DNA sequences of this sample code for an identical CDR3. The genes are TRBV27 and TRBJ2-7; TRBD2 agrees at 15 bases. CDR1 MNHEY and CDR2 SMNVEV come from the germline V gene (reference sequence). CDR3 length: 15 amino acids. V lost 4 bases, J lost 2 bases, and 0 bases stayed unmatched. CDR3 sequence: CASSWTSGGAYEQYF. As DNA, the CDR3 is TGTGCCAGCAGTTGGACTAGCGGGGGGGCCTACGAGCAGTACTTC.

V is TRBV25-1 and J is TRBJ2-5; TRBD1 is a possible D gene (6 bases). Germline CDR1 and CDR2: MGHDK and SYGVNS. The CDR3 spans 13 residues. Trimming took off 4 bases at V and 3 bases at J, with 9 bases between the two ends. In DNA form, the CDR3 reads TGTGCCAGCAGTGCGGCAGGGGAAGAGACCCAGTACTTC. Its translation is CASSAAGEETQYF.

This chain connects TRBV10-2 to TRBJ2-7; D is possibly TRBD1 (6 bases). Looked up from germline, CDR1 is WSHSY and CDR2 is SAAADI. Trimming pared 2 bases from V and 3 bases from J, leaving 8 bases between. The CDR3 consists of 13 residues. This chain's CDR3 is CASSEAGDYEQYF. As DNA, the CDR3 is TGCGCCAGCAGTGAGGCAGGGGACTACGAGCAGTACTTC.